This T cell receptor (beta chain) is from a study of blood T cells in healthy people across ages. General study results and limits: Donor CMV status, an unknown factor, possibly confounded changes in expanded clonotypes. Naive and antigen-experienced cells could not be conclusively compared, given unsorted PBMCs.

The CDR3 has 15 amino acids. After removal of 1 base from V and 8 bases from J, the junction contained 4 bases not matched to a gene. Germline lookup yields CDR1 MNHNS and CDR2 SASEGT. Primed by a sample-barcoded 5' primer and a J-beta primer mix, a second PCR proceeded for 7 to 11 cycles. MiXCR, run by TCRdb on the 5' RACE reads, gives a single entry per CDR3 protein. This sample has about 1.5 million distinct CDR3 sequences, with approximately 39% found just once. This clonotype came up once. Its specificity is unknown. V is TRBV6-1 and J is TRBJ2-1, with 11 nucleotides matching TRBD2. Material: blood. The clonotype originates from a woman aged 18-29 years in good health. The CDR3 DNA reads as TGTGCCAGCAGTGAAGATAGCGGGGGGGCCTATGAGCAGTTCTTC. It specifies CASSEDSGGAYEQFF.